The 23 T cell receptor beta chains below all came from one sample that was sequenced in a study of cytomegalovirus exposure and HLA in healthy donors. PCR amplification relied on 60 Vbeta primers (plus 13 Jbeta primers). Method: immunoSEQ multiplex PCR; TCRdb's copy keeps in-frame clones and lacks some. The sample shows more than 200,000 clones, over 75% of them seen only once. The sequencing input was PBMCs. These receptors all come from a human donor in good health.

V and J are TRBV12-5 and TRBJ2-7, with 10 bases identical to TRBD1. The ends lost 1 base at V and 8 bases at J; junction bases unmatched: 8. This CDR3 comprises 15 residues. The germline gives CDR1 LGHNT, CDR2 FRNRAP. The CDR3 reads CASGLGQTTGGKQYF. The CDR3 nucleotides read TGTGCTAGTGGTTTGGGGCAAACGACAGGGGGCAAGCAGTACTTC.

The chain employs TRBV9 and TRBJ2-3; possibly TRBD1 for D (5 bases). The CDR3 spans 15 residues. Germline V gene sequence: CDR1 SGDLS, CDR2 YYNGEE. The V end lost 0 bases, the J end lost 0 bases, and 8 bases lay between the germline ends. The CDR3 region has the DNA TGTGCCAGCAGCGTAGAGGGGTCAAGCACAGATACGCAGTATTTT. Amino acid sequence: CASSVEGSSTDTQYF.

This chain connects TRBV5-1 to TRBJ2-5; 9 positions agree with TRBD2. The CDR3 runs 16 residues. V gave up 0 bases and J gave up 4 bases; unmatched junction bases: 7. In germline, CDR1 is SGHRS, CDR2 YFSETQ. The CDR3 is CASSLAFSGSGETQYF. For the CDR3, the DNA is TGCGCCAGCAGCTTGGCGTTTAGCGGGAGCGGAGAGACCCAGTACTTC.

This chain connects TRBV15 to TRBJ2-1; D uncertain. The germline V and J ends were trimmed by 0 bases and 9 bases, with 9 bases remaining between them. In germline, CDR1 is LNHNV, CDR2 YYDKDF (reference sequence). The CDR3 runs to 13 residues. The CDR3 protein is CATSRDEASEQFF. Here the CDR3 DNA reads TGTGCCACCAGCAGAGATGAAGCGAGTGAGCAGTTCTTC. Supplemented by reference TRBV15 and TRBJ2-1, the full variable domain reads DAMVIQNPRYQVTQFGKPVTLSCSQTLNHNVMYWYQQKSSQAPKLLFHYYDKDFNNEADTPDNFQSRRPNTSFCFLDIRSPGLGDTAMYLCATSRDEASEQFFGPGTRLTVL.

The gene calls are TRBV21-1 and TRBJ2-2; the table calls TRBD2, which could not be checked here. TRBV21-1 is classified as a pseudogene. This CDR3 is 15 amino acids long. This CDR3 reads CASRRTSPATGELFF. The CDR3 nucleotides are TGTGCCAGCCGGAGGACTAGCCCCGCCACCGGGGAGCTGTTTTTT.

The chain couples TRBV29-1 to TRBJ2-6; no clear D. The CDR3 extends over 13 amino acids. Germline values: CDR1 SQVTM, CDR2 ANQGSEA. Trimming left V 4 bases short and J 0 bases short, with 4 bases between. DNA of the CDR3: TGCAGCGTTGGAGCCTCTGGGGCCAACGTCCTGACTTTC. This sequence encodes CSVGASGANVLTF.

This clone has a handful of counts. The gene calls are TRBV5-1 and TRBJ2-1; 11 nucleotides match TRBD2. The CDR3 has 15 amino acids. The germline V gene encodes CDR1 SGHRS and CDR2 YFSETQ. J was trimmed by 8 bases and V by 4 bases; bases with no gene match: 8. The CDR3 region is CASSTTSGSIYEQFF. DNA for the CDR3: TGCGCCAGCAGCACAACTAGCGGGAGTATCTATGAGCAGTTCTTC. The full variable domain, with the rest looked up from reference TRBV5-1 and TRBJ2-1, is KAGVTQTPRYLIKTRGQQVTLSCSPISGHRSVSWYQQTPGQGLQFLFEYFSETQRNKGNFPGRFSGRQFSNSRSEMNVSTLELGDSALYLCASSTTSGSIYEQFFGPGTRLTVL.

The chain employs TRBV6-1 and TRBJ2-3, with TRBD1 identical over 11 bases. The CDR3 consists of 15 residues. The germline V gene has CDR1 MNHNS and CDR2 SASEGT. The V and J ends lost 5 bases and 5 bases, in that order; junction bases with no gene match: 6. CDR3 loop: CASSTLGTGGDTQYF. The CDR3 nucleotides are TGTGCCAGCAGTACCTTGGGGACAGGGGGAGATACGCAGTATTTT.

The chain employs TRBV9 and TRBJ2-7; TRBD2 matches at 10 bases. V gave up 3 bases and J gave up 3 bases; unmatched junction bases: 9. Germline CDR1 SGDLS, CDR2 YYNGEE. The CDR3 spans 16 residues. The CDR3 nucleotides are TGTGCCAGCAGCGCGAATTATGGGACTAGCGACTACGAGCAGTACTTC. It specifies CASSANYGTSDYEQYF.

This clone showed up just a few times. The chain links TRBV4-3 to TRBJ2-1, with D uncertain. V lost 1 base, J lost 6 bases, and 10 bases lay in between. The CDR3 totals 14 residues. CDR1 is LGHNA and CDR2 is YSLEER in the germline V gene. The CDR3 here is CASSQVQSRNEQFF. The CDR3 DNA reads TGCGCCAGCAGCCAAGTGCAGTCCCGCAATGAGCAGTTCTTC.

A few counts support this clone. The chain uses TRBV19 and TRBJ1-1; D remains unclear. The CDR3 loop spans 13 amino acids. Trimming removed 4 bases at V and 0 bases at J, with 6 bases between. CDR1 and CDR2 from the germline V gene are LNHDA and SQIVND (reference sequence). The CDR3 reads CASSTTVNTEAFF. DNA of the CDR3: TGTGCCAGTAGTACCACGGTGAACACTGAAGCTTTCTTT.

J is TRBJ2-2 and V is TRBV4-1; 10 nucleotides line up with TRBD2. The germline gives CDR1 MGHRA, CDR2 YSYEKL. Losses at the gene ends were 4 bases for V and 4 bases for J; bases not matched to a gene: 3. CDR3 length equals 15 residues. The CDR3 loop reads CASSPAGGGTGELFF. In DNA, the CDR3 is TGCGCCAGCAGCCCAGCGGGAGGGGGCACCGGGGAGCTGTTTTTT.

V is TRBV7-2 and J is TRBJ2-1, with 7 bases aligning to TRBD1. CDR3 length equals 13 residues. The V gene end was trimmed by 5 bases and the J gene end by 11 bases; junction bases not matched to a gene: 9. In germline, CDR1 is SGHTA, CDR2 FQGNSA. The CDR3 sequence: CASSLGQARKQFF. CDR3 nucleotide sequence: TGTGCCAGCAGCCTCGGACAGGCCCGCAAGCAGTTCTTC.

This clone has just one count. The rearrangement links TRBV7-3 to TRBJ2-6; 11 bases align to TRBD1. This CDR3 is built from 18 residues. V was pared by 3 bases and J by 2 bases, with 6 bases of the junction left unmatched. From germline, CDR1 is SGHTA and CDR2 FQGTGA. The CDR3: CASSFGQGAKTGANVLTF. CDR3 in DNA: TGTGCCAGCAGCTTTGGACAGGGGGCAAAGACTGGGGCCAACGTCCTGACTTTC. The full variable domain, its missing parts supplied by reference TRBV7-3 and TRBJ2-6, is GAGVSQTPSNKVTEKGKYVELRCDPISGHTALYWYRQSLGQGPEFLIYFQGTGAADDSGLPNDRFFAVRPEGSVSTLKIQRTERGDSAVYLCASSFGQGAKTGANVLTFGAGSRLTVL.

This chain joins TRBV4-1 and TRBJ2-1; 8 bases are shared with TRBD2. The J segment lost 2 bases and the V segment lost 1 base, leaving 4 bases of the junction unmatched. This CDR3 comprises 16 residues. Germline V gives CDR1 MGHRA, CDR2 YSYEKL. CDR3 loop: CASSQVTSDPYNEQFF. CDR3 nucleotide sequence: TGCGCCAGCAGCCAAGTGACTAGCGATCCCTACAATGAGCAGTTCTTC.

The chain joins TRBV10-3 to TRBJ2-3; 10 bases match TRBD2. The CDR3 contains 15 residues. Germline CDR1 and CDR2: ENHRY and SYGVKD. Germline trimming cut 3 bases from V and 3 bases from J; bases unmatched to any gene: 3. The CDR3 sequence: CAISDPGLATDTQYF. In DNA form, the CDR3 reads TGTGCCATCAGTGACCCGGGACTAGCGACAGATACGCAGTATTTT.

The V and J genes are TRBV19 and TRBJ2-7; 9 bases line up with TRBD2. CDR3 length equals 16 residues. J lost 2 bases, V lost 5 bases, and 10 bases had no gene match. The germline V gene has CDR1 LNHDA and CDR2 SQIVND (reference sequence). The CDR3 nucleotides read TGTGCCAGTAGTTCCCACGGAGGGACTAGCCCCTACGAGCAGTACTTC. It is translated as CASSSHGGTSPYEQYF.

This rearrangement joins TRBV28 to TRBJ1-3; no clear D gene. V dropped 6 bases and J dropped 0 bases, with 12 bases sitting between them. The CDR3 length is 15 residues. Germline CDR1 and CDR2: MDHEN and SYDVKM. CDR3 in amino acids: CASSTPTSSGNTIYF. CDR3 sequence (DNA): TGTGCCAGCAGCACCCCCACGAGCTCTGGAAACACCATATATTTT.

The J gene is TRBJ2-7, the V gene TRBV28; 11 bases are shared with TRBD2. CDR1 is MDHEN and CDR2 is SYDVKM in the germline V gene. This CDR3 region has 16 residues. J lost 4 bases, V lost 5 bases, and 10 bases had no gene match. The CDR3 protein is CASSPIIAGGPYEQYF. CDR3 bases: TGTGCCAGCAGTCCTATCATAGCGGGAGGGCCGTACGAGCAGTACTTC.

Regarding this clone: A read error may account for a junction end that differs from germline. V is TRBV7-9 and J is TRBJ2-7, with TRBD2 identical over 12 bases. Germline V gives CDR1 SEHNR, CDR2 FQNEAQ (reference sequence). The CDR3 is made up of 14 amino acids. The DNA of the CDR3 is TGTTCCAGCAGCCTTCTAGCGGGAGGGTACGAGCAGTACTTC. It specifies CSSSLLAGGYEQYF.

This rearrangement joins TRBV7-8 to TRBJ2-7, with D tentatively TRBD1 (5 bases). Germline V gene lookup returns CDR1 SGHVS and CDR2 FQNEAQ. V lost 1 base and J lost 2, with 9 bases in between. This CDR3 has 14 amino acids. The CDR3 sequence: CASSLDRTTYEQYF. The CDR3 DNA follows: TGTGCCAGCAGCTTAGACAGGACAACCTACGAGCAGTACTTC.

This chain uses TRBV18 with TRBJ2-7; 10 nucleotides match TRBD1. Germline V gene sequence: CDR1 KGHSH, CDR2 LQKENI. The CDR3 runs 16 residues. Unmatched junction bases numbered 9, after V lost 3 bases and J lost 4 bases. The CDR3 DNA follows: TGTGCCAGCTCACCCCAGGGACAGGGGCCATCTTACGAGCAGTACTTC. Encoded protein: CASSPQGQGPSYEQYF.

The genes are TRBV7-8 and TRBJ2-6; D possibly corresponds to TRBD2 (5 bases). The CDR3 has 13 amino acids. Germline V gene sequence: CDR1 SGHVS, CDR2 FQNEAQ. With 8 bases removed from V and 3 bases from J, the gap between germline ends came to 8 bases. CDR3 DNA sequence: TGTGCCAGCGGAGGAGGTGGGGCCAACGTCCTGACTTTC. Translating it yields CASGGGGANVLTF.